This TCR beta chain is drawn from a study of blood T cells in healthy people across ages. With regard to this clonotype: Its antigen remains unidentified.

A second about 6 to 12 cycle PCR used barcoded and J-beta primers. TCRdb processed the 5' RACE reads anew with MiXCR; each CDR3 protein has one entry. The repertoire holds about 580,000 distinct CDR3 sequences, with around 48% as singletons. The study's findings and limits: Diversity of TCR beta per million T cells declined in a roughly linear way with age.

The sequenced sample was blood. This TCR derives from an elderly man in good health.

This CDR3 reads CASSPGWLAESTDTQYF. The CDR3 DNA follows: TGTGCCAGCAGTCCTGGGTGGCTAGCGGAGTCCACAGATACGCAGTATTTT. This rearrangement joins TRBV28 to TRBJ2-3; 7 nucleotides agree with TRBD2. The CDR3 spans 17 residues. Trimming at V came to 5 bases and at J to 2 bases, leaving 13 bases not matched to a gene. CDR1 is MDHEN and CDR2 is SYDVKM in the germline V gene.